A selection of T cell receptor beta chains follows, all from one sample in a study of blood T cell repertoires in COVID-19. The table came from immunoSEQ multiplex PCR; TCRdb's copy has only in-frame clones and leaves some out. The data hold approximately 150,000 clones, with 70% to 90% observed a single time. Material: peripheral blood. All receptors come from a human donor with acute or convalescent COVID-19. The donor label of this sample is uncertain. Both conserved end residues are part of each CDR3. Each record gives: V gene, J gene, clone size, D gene, CDR3 protein, CDR3 DNA. D genes are given only for firm matches. The size entry is marked missing in some rows and otherwise reads once, few, many or a size class.

>TRBV6-2/TRBV6-3|TRBJ1-2|NA|TRBD1
CASSDRDSGYTF
TGTGCCAGCAGTGACAGGGACTCTGGCTACACCTTC
>TRBV6-1|TRBJ2-4|few|NA
CASSDTGWVAKNIQYF
TGTGCCAGCAGTGATACAGGGTGGGTAGCCAAAAACATTCAGTACTTC
>TRBV27|TRBJ1-1|NA|NA
CASSLTAGLEAFF
TGTGCCAGCAGCTTAACCGCAGGGCTCGAAGCTTTCTTT
>TRBV4-2|TRBJ1-4|NA|TRBD1
CASSQDPTGAPGNEKLFF
TGTGCCAGCAGCCAAGATCCCACAGGGGCTCCGGGTAATGAAAAACTGTTTTTT
>TRBV5-4|TRBJ2-2|NA|NA
CASSSLAANTGELFF
TGTGCCAGCAGCTCACTAGCAGCGAACACCGGGGAGCTGTTTTTT
>TRBV6-2/TRBV6-3|TRBJ2-7|NA|TRBD2
CASSYSSSGGREQYF
TGTGCCAGCAGTTACTCCTCTAGCGGGGGTCGCGAGCAGTACTTC
>TRBV7-2|TRBJ2-7|NA|TRBD1
CASSLNGDSYEQYF
TGTGCCAGCAGCTTAAACGGGGACAGCTACGAGCAGTACTTC
>TRBV10-2|TRBJ2-7|NA|TRBD2
CASRASGGYEQYF
TGCGCCAGCAGGGCTAGCGGGGGCTACGAGCAGTACTTC
>TRBV9|TRBJ1-4|NA|TRBD1
CASSVLGDRGEKLFF
TGTGCCAGCAGCGTATTAGGGGACAGGGGTGAAAAACTGTTTTTT
>TRBV7-2|TRBJ2-5|few|NA
CASSSRGEQETQYF
TGTGCCAGCAGCTCCAGGGGGGAACAAGAGACCCAGTACTTC
>TRBV12-5|TRBJ1-3|NA|NA
CASGLRPREAPEF
TGTGCTAGTGGTTTGAGGCCCAGGGAGGCTCCGGAATTT
>TRBV7-2|TRBJ1-1|NA|NA
CASSFSRPEAFF
TGTGCCAGCAGCTTCTCTAGGCCTGAAGCTTTCTTT
>TRBV7-6|TRBJ2-3|NA|TRBD2
CASSSPPSGGRTDTQYF
TGTGCCAGCAGCTCACCCCCTAGCGGGGGCCGGACAGATACGCAGTATTTT
>TRBV19|TRBJ1-5|NA|TRBD1
CASSTSTGGITQPQHF
TGTGCCAGTAGTACGTCGACAGGGGGTATCACACAGCCCCAGCATTTT
>TRBV6-5|TRBJ2-7|NA|NA
CASSYRGLAYEQYF
TGTGCCAGCAGTTACCGGGGACTTGCCTACGAGCAGTACTTC
>TRBV6-5|TRBJ1-1|NA|NA
CASVEGGDTEAFF
TGTGCCAGCGTCGAGGGTGGGGACACTGAAGCTTTCTTT
>TRBV6-5|TRBJ1-5|once|NA
CASSRLNQPQHF
TGTGCCAGCTCAAGACTAAATCAGCCCCAGCATTTT
>TRBV7-2|TRBJ1-5|NA|TRBD1
CASSLVGTGSNQPQHF
TGTGCCAGCAGCTTAGTTGGGACAGGTAGCAATCAGCCCCAGCATTTT
>TRBV4-2|TRBJ1-4|NA|NA
CASSQVLGGINEKLFF
TGTGCCAGCAGCCAAGTTTTGGGGGGAATTAATGAAAAACTGTTTTTT
>TRBV5-5|TRBJ1-5|NA|TRBD1
CASSDRGREPQHF
TGTGCCAGCAGCGACAGGGGGCGAGAGCCCCAGCATTTT
>TRBV18|TRBJ2-5|NA|TRBD2
CASSQTSGLQETQYF
TGTGCCAGCTCACAGACTAGCGGACTTCAAGAGACCCAGTACTTC
>TRBV5-1|TRBJ2-1|NA|TRBD2
CASSFNSGRYNEQFF
TGCGCCAGCAGCTTCAATAGCGGGAGGTACAATGAGCAGTTCTTC
>TRBV30|TRBJ1-1|NA|NA
CAWSGVPNTEAFF
TGTGCCTGGAGCGGGGTCCCGAACACTGAAGCTTTCTTT
>TRBV6-5|TRBJ2-3|NA|TRBD2
CASSLQTSGYTDTQYF
TGTGCCAGCAGTTTACAGACTAGCGGATACACAGATACGCAGTATTTT
>TRBV27|TRBJ1-1|NA|NA
CASSPLQGDGAFF
TGTGCCAGCAGCCCGCTCCAGGGCGACGGAGCTTTCTTT
>TRBV6-5|TRBJ1-5|NA|NA
CASSPYSGEGQPQHF
TGTGCCAGCAGTCCCTATTCTGGGGAGGGTCAGCCCCAGCATTTT
>TRBV6-4|TRBJ1-1|NA|NA
CASSVGGRDTEAFF
TGTGCCAGCAGTGTGGGGGGGCGCGACACTGAAGCTTTCTTT
>TRBV27|TRBJ2-3|NA|NA
CASSSYFYSAGSTDTQYF
TGTGCCAGCAGTTCCTATTTCTACTCCGCAGGGAGCACAGATACGCAGTATTTT
>TRBV6-2/TRBV6-3|TRBJ1-1|NA|NA
CASSYSTGMNTEAFF
TGTGCCAGCAGTTACTCAACAGGGATGAACACTGAAGCTTTCTTT
>TRBV14|TRBJ2-1|NA|NA
CASSPVGRTDYNEQFF
TGTGCCAGCAGCCCGGTGGGCCGGACAGACTACAATGAGCAGTTCTTC